Following are 22 T cell receptor beta chains from one sample sequenced in a study of OX40 agonist ivuxolimab in advanced cancers. Using immunoSEQ multiplex PCR, the repertoire was profiled, and TCRdb retains in-frame clones only, with some absent. The repertoire holds around 49,000 clones, with 84% as singletons. The sample here was CD4+ or CD8+ T cells sorted from blood, taken in a trial of the OX40 agonist ivuxolimab. Receptors originate from an adult with an advanced solid tumor such as melanoma, head and neck, liver or kidney cancer.

This chain connects TRBV21-1 to TRBJ2-2; the table's D gene call, TRBD1, was not cross checked with the DNA. TRBV21-1 is flagged as a pseudogene. The CDR3 loop spans 14 amino acids. The CDR3, as DNA: TGTGCCAGCAGGGACAGGGGGTACACCGGGGAGCTGTTTTTT. Translation: CASRDRGYTGELFF.

CDR3 in amino acids: CAWSVLRDFGETQYF. For the CDR3, the DNA is TGTGCCTGGAGTGTACTACGGGACTTTGGGGAGACCCAGTACTTC. This sequence joins TRBV30 and TRBJ2-5; tentative D call: TRBD2 (6 bases). In germline, CDR1 is GTSNPN, CDR2 SVGIG (reference sequence). This CDR3 region has 15 residues. V was cut by 0 bases and J by 5 bases, with 16 bases left in between.

This rearrangement joins TRBV13 to TRBJ1-1; no clear D. Trimming pared 0 bases from V and 7 bases from J, leaving 9 bases between. Germline assignment: CDR1 PRHDT and CDR2 FYEKMQ (reference sequence). This CDR3 spans 13 amino acids. CDR3 DNA: TGTGCCAGCAGCTTAGGGCCCCTCCTTGAAGCTTTCTTT. This codes for CASSLGPLLEAFF. Based on the CDR3 plus reference TRBV13 and TRBJ1-1, the full variable domain is AAGVIQSPRHLIKEKRETATLKCYPIPRHDTVYWYQQGPGQDPQFLISFYEKMQSDKGSIPDRFSAQQFSDYHSELNMSSLELGDSALYFCASSLGPLLEAFFGQGTRLTVV.

Judged by abundance, this clone is medium-sized (0.01 to 0.1%). The V call is TRBV6-5, the J call TRBJ2-7; D might be TRBD1 or TRBD2, each matching 5 bases. Germline assignment: CDR1 MNHEY and CDR2 SVGAGI. The germline V and J ends were trimmed by 0 bases and 2 bases, with 8 bases remaining between them. The CDR3 totals 14 residues. The CDR3 spells CASSYSGETYEQYF. Here the CDR3 DNA reads TGTGCCAGCAGTTACTCGGGGGAAACCTACGAGCAGTACTTC.

The genes are TRBV9 and TRBJ2-2; D could derive from TRBD1 or TRBD2 (6 bases each). With 2 bases removed from V and 2 bases from J, the gap between germline ends came to 16 bases. The V gene's germline CDR1 is SGDLS and CDR2 YYNGEE. This CDR3 spans 17 amino acids. This CDR3 reads CASSVGGRDTNTGELFF. The CDR3 nucleotides read TGTGCCAGCAGCGTGGGGGGTAGGGACACTAACACCGGGGAGCTGTTTTTT.

The V gene is TRBV27, the J gene TRBJ2-7, with 9 positions matching TRBD1. J gave up 2 bases and V 2 bases, and 7 bases lay outside the gene matches. Germline CDR1 is MNHEY and CDR2 is SMNVEV (reference sequence). The CDR3 covers 16 residues. The CDR3 region is CASSLRWGQGTYEQYF. Written as DNA, the CDR3 is TGTGCCAGCAGTTTACGGTGGGGACAGGGAACCTACGAGCAGTACTTC.

The rearrangement joins TRBV27 to TRBJ2-1; 7 positions agree with TRBD1. The CDR3 has 17 residues. The V gene end was trimmed by 1 base and the J gene end by 2 bases; junction bases not matched to a gene: 8. Germline V CDR1 and CDR2: MNHEY, SMNVEV (reference sequence). The CDR3 region has the DNA TGTGCCAGCAGTTTATTTCCGGGACAGTCTACCTACAATGAGCAGTTCTTC. It codes for CASSLFPGQSTYNEQFF.

The V and J genes are TRBV10-3 and TRBJ1-2; possible D gene TRBD1, 5 bases. Trimming removed 6 bases from V and 2 bases from J, with 16 bases in between. CDR3 length: 15 amino acids. Germline V CDR1 and CDR2: ENHRY, SYGVKD. CDR3 DNA: TGTGCCATCAGCGGGGACCTCGGCACGAACTATGGCTACACCTTC. This codes for CAISGDLGTNYGYTF.

V is TRBV6-1 and J is TRBJ2-7, with unresolved D. CDR1 MNHNS and CDR2 SASEGT come from the germline V gene. Trimming took off 5 bases at V and 5 bases at J, with 7 bases between the two ends. The CDR3 sequence is 11 residues long. CDR3 loop: CASSLADEQYF. The CDR3 DNA reads as TGTGCCAGCAGTTTGGCTGACGAGCAGTACTTC.

CDR3 sequence (DNA): TGTGCCACCGGGGGGACAGCTAATTCACCCCTCCACTTT. This gives the protein CATGGTANSPLHF. The chain joins TRBV6-6 to TRBJ1-6, with 7 bases lining up with TRBD1. V trimming: 10 bases; J trimming: 6 bases; junction bases outside the gene matches: 6. The length of the CDR3 is 13 residues. Germline V lookup: CDR1 MNHNY, CDR2 SVGAGI (reference sequence).

This chain links TRBV15 with TRBJ1-5; maybe TRBD1 (5 bases). Germline V CDR1 and CDR2: LNHNV, YYDKDF (reference sequence). The CDR3 sequence is 20 residues long. V dropped 4 bases and J dropped 0 bases, with 25 bases sitting between them. In DNA, the CDR3 is TGTGCCACCAGCATATTTCCTTGGGACCATCGAGGATTTAGCAATCAGCCCCAGCATTTT. Translation: CATSIFPWDHRGFSNQPQHF.

The V call is TRBV6-5, the J call TRBJ2-3; D unclear. There are 13 residues in the CDR3. Trimming took 3 bases from V and 6 from J, leaving 10 bases between them. Germline V gene data show CDR1 as MNHEY and CDR2 as SVGAGI. CDR3 sequence: CASSYSVGDTQYF. The CDR3 bases are TGTGCCAGCAGTTATTCAGTCGGCGATACGCAGTATTTT.

The gene calls are TRBV2 and TRBJ2-7; maybe TRBD2 (5 bases). The CDR3 sequence is 17 residues long. Germline V gene lookup returns CDR1 SNHLY and CDR2 FYNNEI. V lost 0 bases to trimming and J lost 3 bases, with 18 bases between them. The CDR3 loop is CASSEAPGFQSIYEQYF. The CDR3 nucleotides are TGTGCCAGCAGTGAAGCGCCGGGATTCCAATCTATCTACGAGCAGTACTTC.

V is TRBV9 and J is TRBJ1-2; D not certain. CDR1 and CDR2 from the germline V gene are SGDLS and YYNGEE. The CDR3 is 14 amino acids. The V gene lost 0 bases and the J gene lost 1 base, with 7 bases spanning the gap. The CDR3 DNA sequence: TGTGCCAGCAGCGTAGGGGCGGTTAACTATGGCTACACCTTC. This encodes CASSVGAVNYGYTF.

The rearrangement joins TRBV15 to TRBJ2-3; 10 nucleotides agree with TRBD2. The CDR3 is made up of 17 amino acids. The germline CDR1 and CDR2 sequences are LNHNV and YYDKDF (reference sequence). V was clipped by 4 bases and J by 0 bases; unmatched bases: 7. The DNA of the CDR3 is TGTGCCACCAGCAACTATGGGACTAGCGCTAGCACAGATACGCAGTATTTT. This encodes CATSNYGTSASTDTQYF. The complete variable domain, with remaining parts taken from reference TRBV15 and TRBJ2-3, reads DAMVIQNPRYQVTQFGKPVTLSCSQTLNHNVMYWYQQKSSQAPKLLFHYYDKDFNNEADTPDNFQSRRPNTSFCFLDIRSPGLGDTAMYLCATSNYGTSASTDTQYFGPGTRLTVL.

The chain employs TRBV29-1 and TRBJ2-1; D is unresolved. The length of the CDR3 is 15 residues. In germline, CDR1 is SQVTM, CDR2 ANQGSEA. V was clipped by 4 bases and J by 0 bases, with 13 bases between them. CDR3 residues: CSVGGDLSSYNEQFF. CDR3 DNA: TGCAGCGTTGGTGGGGATTTGAGCTCCTACAATGAGCAGTTCTTC.

The chain has TRBV4-3 and TRBJ2-7; 7 nucleotides match TRBD1. The junction had 0 bases not matched to a gene; V was cut back by 2 bases and J by 5 bases. The CDR3 sequence is 12 residues long. CDR1 is LGHNA, CDR2 YSLEER, per germline. CDR3 loop: CASSQTGDEQYF. CDR3 sequence (DNA): TGCGCCAGCAGCCAAACAGGGGACGAGCAGTACTTC.

V usage is TRBV9 and J usage is TRBJ2-3; TRBD1 matches 9 bases. Germline V lookup: CDR1 SGDLS, CDR2 YYNGEE. The CDR3 has 20 amino acids. V was clipped by 4 bases and J by 0 bases; unmatched bases: 18. The CDR3 region is CASSQFRWTGVPGSTDTQYF. Here the CDR3 DNA reads TGTGCCAGCAGCCAATTCCGGTGGACAGGGGTCCCGGGGAGCACAGATACGCAGTATTTT.

The chain combines TRBV11-3 with TRBJ2-2; D could derive from TRBD1 or TRBD2 (5 bases each). The germline gives CDR1 SGHNT, CDR2 YENEEA. The CDR3 contains 19 residues. V was clipped by 0 bases and J by 0 bases, with 17 bases between them. Here the CDR3 reads CASSLDGTGQGPNTGELFF. CDR3 coding DNA: TGTGCCAGCAGCTTAGATGGGACCGGGCAGGGCCCGAACACCGGGGAGCTGTTTTTT.

V and J are TRBV7-6 and TRBJ2-1; TRBD2 might be the D (6 bases). Germline values: CDR1 SGHVS, CDR2 FNYEAQ. Deletions cut 1 base from V and 1 base from J, with 11 bases between. This CDR3 spans 16 amino acids. CDR3 coding DNA: TGTGCCAGCAGCTTAGTGCGGGAAGGGTCCTACAATGAGCAGTTCTTC. The encoded protein is CASSLVREGSYNEQFF.

V is TRBV28 and J is TRBJ2-7, with TRBD2 matching 11 bases. This CDR3 contains 16 residues. V was pared by 0 bases and J by 4 bases, with 5 bases of the junction left unmatched. Per the germline V gene, CDR1 is MDHEN and CDR2 is SYDVKM. The CDR3 nucleotides read TGTGCCAGCAGTTTATGGCCCACTAGCGGGGGTTACGAGCAGTACTTC. It yields the protein CASSLWPTSGGYEQYF.

The genes are TRBV10-3 and TRBJ1-6; no firm D call. Germline CDR1 ENHRY, CDR2 SYGVKD. The CDR3 has 13 amino acids. The germline V and J ends were trimmed by 0 bases and 6 bases, with 3 bases remaining between them. CDR3 coding DNA: TGTGCCATCAGTGAGTCTTCTAATTCACCCCTCCACTTT. Its protein product is CAISESSNSPLHF.